This T cell receptor (beta chain) came from a study of cytotoxic CD8 clonotypes in ibrutinib-treated CLL. Germline CDR1 LNHDA, CDR2 SQIVND (reference sequence). V was pared by 5 bases and J by 2 bases, with 9 bases between. The CDR3 runs to 13 residues. Sequencing used immunoSEQ multiplex PCR; TCRdb keeps in-frame clones, though not all of them. The repertoire holds over 70,000 clones, with roughly 84% as singletons. The chain has TRBV19 and TRBJ2-5; TRBD2 might be the D (5 bases). The clonotype originates from a human donor with chronic lymphocytic leukemia. This specimen was PBMCs, taken before ibrutinib treatment. CDR3 nucleotide sequence: TGTGCCAGTAGTTTCCCGGGACAAGAGACCCAGTACTTC. It encodes CASSFPGQETQYF. Complete variable domain (other parts from reference TRBV19 and TRBJ2-5): DGGITQSPKYLFRKEGQNVTLSCEQNLNHDAMYWYRQDPGQGLRLIYYSQIVNDFQKGDIAEGYSVSREKKESFPLTVTSAQKNPTAFYLCASSFPGQETQYFGPGTRLLVL.